The 14 T cell receptor beta chains below all came from one sample that was sequenced in a study of cytomegalovirus exposure and HLA in healthy donors. Measured with immunoSEQ multiplex PCR; TCRdb has only the in-frame clones, and not every one. The sample shows fewer than 350,000 clones, roughly 90% of them seen only once. The sample taken for sequencing was PBMCs. These receptors all stem from a woman aged 18-29 years in good health and CMV-seronegative.

The sample holds one count of this clone. The V and J genes are TRBV5-1 and TRBJ2-7, with 9 bases identical to TRBD1. Germline values: CDR1 SGHRS, CDR2 YFSETQ. V dropped 5 bases and J dropped 4; count of bases not matched to a gene: 7. The CDR3 covers 14 residues. CDR3 sequence (DNA): TGCGCCAGCAGAGCCGGGACAGGGTTGTACGAGCAGTACTTC. Its translation is CASRAGTGLYEQYF.

A few counts support this clone. V gene TRBV30 combines with J gene TRBJ1-2; 11 bases agree with TRBD1. In germline, CDR1 is GTSNPN, CDR2 SVGIG (reference sequence). CDR3 size: 14 residues. Trimming at V came to 3 bases and at J to 4 bases, leaving 4 bases not matched to a gene. CDR3 amino acids: CAWRRDRGGYGYTF. The CDR3 DNA follows: TGTGCCTGGAGGCGGGACAGGGGGGGCTATGGCTACACCTTC.

V usage is TRBV5-1 and J usage is TRBJ2-3; 8 bases map to TRBD2. The CDR3 has 15 residues. V gave up 1 base and J gave up 3 bases; unmatched junction bases: 4. The germline V gene encodes CDR1 SGHRS and CDR2 YFSETQ. This chain's CDR3 is CASSLRGLATDTQYF. For the CDR3, the DNA is TGCGCCAGCAGCTTGAGAGGACTAGCTACAGATACGCAGTATTTT.

V is TRBV5-4 and J is TRBJ2-5; D might be TRBD1 (6 bases). The V end lost 4 bases, the J end lost 0 bases, and 13 bases lay between the germline ends. The CDR3 contains 15 residues. Germline assignment: CDR1 SGHNT and CDR2 YYREEE (reference sequence). CDR3 coding DNA: TGTGCCAGCAGCCCGGACGGGACATACCAAGAGACCCAGTACTTC. Its protein product is CASSPDGTYQETQYF.

The chain has TRBV4-1 and TRBJ2-3; D remains unclear. Trimming took 3 bases from V and 0 from J, leaving 10 bases between them. The CDR3 totals 15 residues. Germline V lookup: CDR1 MGHRA, CDR2 YSYEKL. This chain's CDR3 is CASSQAGTSTDTQYF. The CDR3 DNA reads TGCGCCAGCAGCCAGGCAGGAACTAGCACAGATACGCAGTATTTT.

The chain combines TRBV28 with TRBJ2-3; 11 bases are a match to TRBD2. This CDR3 spans 15 amino acids. Germline V gene lookup returns CDR1 MDHEN and CDR2 SYDVKM. V lost 5 bases to trimming and J lost 8 bases; unmatched junction nucleotides: 9. The CDR3 protein is CASSQLAGAQATQYF. CDR3 in DNA: TGTGCCAGCAGTCAACTAGCGGGAGCTCAGGCTACGCAGTATTTT.

The V and J genes are TRBV15 and TRBJ1-5; D is undetermined. V was shortened by 5 bases and J by 4 bases, with 15 bases between the two germline ends. In germline, CDR1 is LNHNV, CDR2 YYDKDF (reference sequence). This CDR3 is 15 amino acids long. This chain's CDR3 is CATSPGSRRNQPQHF. For the CDR3, the DNA is TGTGCCACCAGCCCAGGCTCCCGCCGGAATCAGCCCCAGCATTTT.

The rearrangement uses TRBV5-8 and TRBJ2-5; TRBD2 aligns across 11 bases. CDR1 SGHTS and CDR2 YDEGEE come from the germline V gene. This CDR3 is 18 amino acids long. The junction had 12 bases not matched to a gene; V was cut back by 3 bases and J by 2 bases. In DNA form, the CDR3 reads TGTGCCAGCAGCTCCGGCGCGCTAGCGGGAGGTATACAAGAGACCCAGTACTTC. It yields the protein CASSSGALAGGIQETQYF. The full variable domain, its missing parts supplied by reference TRBV5-8 and TRBJ2-5, is EAGVTQSPTHLIKTRGQQATLRCSPISGHTSVYWYQQALGLGLQFLLWYDEGEERNRGNFPPRFSGRQFPNYSSELNVNALELEDSALYLCASSSGALAGGIQETQYFGPGTRLLVL.

This clone was detected once. The chain uses TRBV5-1 and TRBJ1-1; a weak D match, TRBD1 (6 bases). This CDR3 contains 13 residues. Germline CDR1 reads SGHRS; CDR2 reads YFSETQ. V shed 4 bases and J shed 9 bases, with 16 bases lying between them. The CDR3 loop is CASSTQQGSKAFF. CDR3 nucleotide sequence: TGCGCCAGCAGCACCCAACAGGGATCGAAAGCTTTCTTT.

The rearrangement joins TRBV2 to TRBJ2-5; tentatively, D is TRBD2 (7 bases). The DNA end is more similar to TRBJ2-7, so the J call may be wrong. From germline, CDR1 is SNHLY and CDR2 FYNNEI. This CDR3 has 13 residues. CDR3 amino acids: CASGGGLPYEQYF. In nucleotides, the CDR3 is TGTGCCAGCGGGGGGGGCCTTCCCTACGAGCAGTACTTC.

DNA for the CDR3: TGCGCCAGCAGCCAATCCGAGGGGGATTCTATGAGCTACACCTTC. It codes for CASSQSEGDSMSYTF. The genes are TRBV5-1 and TRBJ1-2, with D possibly matching TRBD1 (6 bases). CDR3 length: 15 amino acids. The V gene's germline CDR1 is SGHRS and CDR2 YFSETQ. V lost 4 bases and J lost 9, with 22 bases in between.

The gene calls are TRBV5-1 and TRBJ2-7, with D possibly being TRBD2 (5 bases). The CDR3 contains 15 residues. Trimming removed 0 bases at V and 9 bases at J, with 19 bases between. In germline, CDR1 is SGHRS, CDR2 YFSETQ. CDR3 in DNA: TGCGCCAGCAGCTTGGAGGTGGTCTCTTTGGCGGGGCAGTACTTC. Amino acid sequence: CASSLEVVSLAGQYF.

This clone was recorded only once. The rearrangement joins TRBV28 to TRBJ1-2; TRBD1 might be the D (5 bases). V lost 7 bases and J 4 bases, leaving 22 bases between the germline ends. CDR1 is MDHEN and CDR2 is SYDVKM in the germline V gene. The CDR3 sequence is 16 residues long. CDR3 loop: CASTPRGGPTLYGYTF. CDR3 DNA sequence: TGTGCCAGCACCCCTCGGGGGGGACCAACCCTCTATGGCTACACCTTC.

The chain links TRBV7-2 to TRBJ2-7, with a possible D match to TRBD2 (5 bases). The CDR3 is 15 residues long. The germline V gene encodes CDR1 SGHTA and CDR2 FQGNSA. V lost 1 base and J 0 bases, leaving 10 bases between the germline ends. CDR3: CASSLVASSSYEQYF. The CDR3 DNA is TGTGCCAGCAGCTTAGTAGCTAGCTCCTCCTACGAGCAGTACTTC.